Listed below are T cell receptor beta chains from one sample, sequenced in a study of shared clonotypes between healthy human individuals. TCRdb's copy holds only in-frame clones and misses some; the assay was immunoSEQ multiplex PCR. The sample includes hundreds of thousands of clones, around 73% seen only once; the top ten take around 1.8%. Sequenced sample: memory CD4+ T cells sorted from blood. All receptors come from a woman aged 25-40 years in good health. Each CDR3 is given with its conserved first and last residue. A D gene is named only where the DNA matches it firmly. Clone size is not always given. Where it is, it says once, few, many or a class for expanded clones.

clone_size: few
v_call: TRBV20-1
d_call: NA
j_call: TRBJ2-1
cdr3_nt: TGCAGTGCTGGACCCTATGAGCAGTTCTTC
cdr3_aa: CSAGPYEQFF

clone_size: NA
v_call: TRBV7-8
d_call: NA
j_call: TRBJ2-6
cdr3_nt: TGTGCCAGCAGCACCCGGACTGTGACAATGTCTGGGGCCAACGTCCTGACTTTC
cdr3_aa: CASSTRTVTMSGANVLTF

clone_size: NA
v_call: TRBV28
d_call: TRBD1
j_call: TRBJ1-5
cdr3_nt: TGTGCCAGCAGTTTAGGGACAGGGGAACAGCCCCAGCATTTT
cdr3_aa: CASSLGTGEQPQHF

clone_size: NA
v_call: TRBV7-7
d_call: NA
j_call: TRBJ2-7
cdr3_nt: TGTGCCAGCAGCTCAAGACACGGGACCGCCGGTACCTACGAGCAGTACTTC
cdr3_aa: CASSSRHGTAGTYEQYF

clone_size: NA
v_call: TRBV5-1
d_call: TRBD1
j_call: TRBJ1-3
cdr3_nt: TGCGCCAGCAGCTTGCCGACAGGGGTTACTGGAAACACCATATATTTT
cdr3_aa: CASSLPTGVTGNTIYF

clone_size: NA
v_call: TRBV2
d_call: NA
j_call: TRBJ2-7
cdr3_nt: TGTGCCAGCAATGAACAGGGTTCCTACGAGCAGTACTTC
cdr3_aa: CASNEQGSYEQYF

clone_size: NA
v_call: TRBV11-3
d_call: NA
j_call: TRBJ2-5
cdr3_nt: TGTGCCAGCAGCTTAGGCACGGGGGGCCCCAACCAAGAGACCCAGTACTTC
cdr3_aa: CASSLGTGGPNQETQYF

clone_size: NA
v_call: TRBV27
d_call: NA
j_call: TRBJ1-2
cdr3_nt: TGTGCCAGTAGGCAGGGTGCCTATGGCTACACCTTC
cdr3_aa: CASRQGAYGYTF

clone_size: few
v_call: TRBV18
d_call: TRBD1
j_call: TRBJ1-2
cdr3_nt: TGTGCCAGCTCAACCCGACAGGGGTCGGTGGATGGCTACACCTTC
cdr3_aa: CASSTRQGSVDGYTF

clone_size: NA
v_call: TRBV5-1
d_call: TRBD1
j_call: TRBJ1-2
cdr3_nt: TGCGCCAGCTTCCCAGGGGGCAGCTATGGCTACACCTTC
cdr3_aa: CASFPGGSYGYTF

clone_size: NA
v_call: TRBV10-1
d_call: NA
j_call: TRBJ1-1
cdr3_nt: TGCGCCAGCAGCGAAGCGGGCTCACGAGGAGCTTTCTTT
cdr3_aa: CASSEAGSRGAFF

clone_size: NA
v_call: TRBV5-4
d_call: TRBD1
j_call: TRBJ1-1
cdr3_nt: TGTGCCAGCAGCCTGGGGACAGGGGGATTTGAAGCTTTCTTT
cdr3_aa: CASSLGTGGFEAFF

clone_size: NA
v_call: TRBV30
d_call: NA
j_call: TRBJ2-4
cdr3_nt: TGTGCCTGGAGAGTACTAGCCAAAAACATTCAGTACTTC
cdr3_aa: CAWRVLAKNIQYF

clone_size: NA
v_call: TRBV11-3
d_call: TRBD2
j_call: TRBJ2-7
cdr3_nt: TGTGCCAGCAGTACTAGCGGGAGGAGCTCCTACGAGCAGTACTTC
cdr3_aa: CASSTSGRSSYEQYF

clone_size: NA
v_call: TRBV10-3
d_call: TRBD1
j_call: TRBJ1-1
cdr3_nt: TGTGCCATCACCGCCGGGACAGGGACGTGGGCTGAAGCTTTCTTT
cdr3_aa: CAITAGTGTWAEAFF

clone_size: few
v_call: TRBV5-6
d_call: NA
j_call: TRBJ2-2
cdr3_nt: TGTGCCAGCAGCTTAATCGGTTACAGGGAAAACACCGGGGAGCTGTTTTTT
cdr3_aa: CASSLIGYRENTGELFF

clone_size: NA
v_call: TRBV27
d_call: TRBD1
j_call: TRBJ1-2
cdr3_nt: TGTGCCAGCAGTTTTCGTAGCAGGGGGGCAGTTTCCTATGGCTACACCTTC
cdr3_aa: CASSFRSRGAVSYGYTF

clone_size: once
v_call: TRBV5-1
d_call: NA
j_call: TRBJ2-1
cdr3_nt: TGCGCCAGCAGCTTGGGGGGTAGGTCGACGAATGAGCAGTTCTTC
cdr3_aa: CASSLGGRSTNEQFF